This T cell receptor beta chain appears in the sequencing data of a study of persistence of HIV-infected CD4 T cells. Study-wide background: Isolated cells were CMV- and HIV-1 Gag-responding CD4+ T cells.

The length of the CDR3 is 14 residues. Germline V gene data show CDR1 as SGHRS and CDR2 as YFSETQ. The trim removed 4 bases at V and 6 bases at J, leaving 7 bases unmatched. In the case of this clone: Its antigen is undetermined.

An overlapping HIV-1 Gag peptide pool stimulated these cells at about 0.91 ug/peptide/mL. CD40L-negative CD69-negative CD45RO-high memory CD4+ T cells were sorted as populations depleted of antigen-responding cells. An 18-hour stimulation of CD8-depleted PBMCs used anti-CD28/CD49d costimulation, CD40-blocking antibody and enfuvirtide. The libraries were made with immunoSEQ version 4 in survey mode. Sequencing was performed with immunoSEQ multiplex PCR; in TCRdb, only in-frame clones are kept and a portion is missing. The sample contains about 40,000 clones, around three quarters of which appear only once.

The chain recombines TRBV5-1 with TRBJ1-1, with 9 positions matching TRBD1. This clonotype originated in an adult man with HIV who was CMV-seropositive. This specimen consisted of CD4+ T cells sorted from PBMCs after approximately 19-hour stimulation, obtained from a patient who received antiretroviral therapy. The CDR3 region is CASSPGTGTAEAFF. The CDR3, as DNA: TGCGCCAGCAGCCCGGGGACAGGGACTGCTGAAGCTTTCTTT.